The source of this T cell receptor (beta chain) is a study of cytomegalovirus exposure and HLA in healthy donors. This CDR3 comprises 13 residues. Trimming cost V 1 base and J 8 bases, with 11 bases left between them. Germline CDR1 SGHDN, CDR2 FVKESK. Study-level points and caveats: Some TCR beta chains (164 of them) were listed as cytomegalovirus-associated. Rarity marked most TCR sequences, yet some public TCRs occurred in many donors.

Here immunoSEQ multiplex PCR was the method, and the copy in TCRdb shows in-frame clones only, minus some. The sample includes 150,000 to 200,000 clones, around 85% of them seen just once. Notes on this clone: Its antigen remains unknown.

The receptor was isolated from a man younger than 30 in good health and CMV-seropositive. The V and J genes are TRBV14 and TRBJ1-2; unclear D gene. Sequences were obtained from PBMCs. The CDR3 DNA sequence: TGTGCCAGCAGCCAAGGCGCTCGATGGGGCTACACCTTC. This encodes CASSQGARWGYTF.